This T cell receptor (beta chain) was sequenced in a study of cytomegalovirus exposure and HLA in healthy donors. About this clone: Its antigen is currently unknown.

V lost 5 bases to trimming and J lost 1 base; unmatched junction nucleotides: 6. The CDR3 has 16 residues. In germline, CDR1 is SEHNR, CDR2 FQNEAQ (reference sequence). PCR was performed using 60 Vbeta and 13 Jbeta primers. TCRdb's copy holds only in-frame clones and misses some; the assay was immunoSEQ multiplex PCR. This table holds 100,000 to 150,000 clones, approximately 75% found once. General study findings and limits: Reports showed the classifier diagnosing cytomegalovirus status with high specificity and sensitivity. According to an earlier analysis, most TCR beta V segments yielded productive rearrangements about 87% or about 30% of the time. TCR beta V- and J-gene trimming was later associated with a missense DCLRE1C variant.

The rearrangement joins TRBV7-9 to TRBJ2-2; 8 nucleotides agree with TRBD1. Sequenced: PBMCs. The clonotype originates from a man aged 50 to 60 in good health and CMV-seropositive. The CDR3 loop reads CASSARQGLNTGELFF. The CDR3, as DNA: TGTGCCAGCAGCGCCCGACAGGGGCTGAACACCGGGGAGCTGTTTTTT.